The 14 T cell receptor beta chains listed next were all sequenced from one sample in a study of T cells in Graves' hyperthyroidism and ophthalmopathy. TCR beta CDR3 regions were amplified from RNA transcripts. With the HTBI primer set, the TCR CDR3 went through a first round of RT-PCR. From the multiplex PCR reads, TCRdb called clonotypes with MiXCR, one entry per CDR3 protein. The table records approximately 640,000 distinct CDR3 sequences, around 15% of them present only once. The sample was blood. Receptors originate from a man between 50 and 59 years old with Graves' hyperthyroidism.

At least ten counts were recorded for this clonotype. The chain joins TRBV11-2 to TRBJ2-1; unclear D gene. This CDR3 has 14 residues. In germline, CDR1 is SGHAT, CDR2 FQNNGV. The V gene lost 0 bases and the J gene lost 8 bases, with 11 bases spanning the gap. CDR3 sequence reads: CASSLEVPADEQFF. Written as DNA, the CDR3 is TGTGCCAGCAGCTTAGAAGTCCCTGCCGATGAGCAGTTCTTC.

This clonotype was observed at least ten times. This chain uses TRBV7-2 with TRBJ1-1, with 9 bases aligning to TRBD1. The germline gives CDR1 SGHTA, CDR2 FQGNSA. The CDR3 is made up of 16 amino acids. V gave up 4 bases and J gave up 1 base; unmatched junction bases: 7. This chain's CDR3 is CASSSRTGEGNTEAFF. The CDR3 nucleotides read TGTGCCAGCAGCTCAAGGACAGGGGAAGGGAACACTGAAGCTTTCTTT.

This clonotype was seen ten or more times. The chain couples TRBV19 to TRBJ1-1; D perhaps matches TRBD1 (5 bases). The CDR3 spans 13 residues. With 11 bases removed from V and 0 bases from J, the gap between germline ends came to 13 bases. From germline, CDR1 is LNHDA and CDR2 SQIVND (reference sequence). The CDR3 sequence: CAVGGGVNTEAFF. As DNA, the CDR3 is TGTGCCGTCGGGGGAGGGGTGAACACTGAAGCTTTCTTT.

Of note for this clonotype: A single base separates this from a much larger clone, so it may be a read error. This chain uses TRBV5-1 with TRBJ2-3; perhaps TRBD1 as D (5 bases). Germline V CDR1 and CDR2: SGHRS, YFSETQ. CDR3 length: 12 residues. CDR3 sequence reads: CVSSWQGDTQYF. The CDR3 region has the DNA TGCGTCAGCAGCTGGCAGGGAGATACGCAGTATTTT.

In its sample, this clonotype was seen many times. The chain combines TRBV9 with TRBJ2-5; 13 positions agree with TRBD2. The CDR3 totals 18 residues. In germline, CDR1 is SGDLS, CDR2 YYNGEE. With 1 base clipped from V and 4 bases from J, the junction kept 10 bases outside the gene matches. The CDR3 coding sequence is TGTGCCAGCAGCGTAACCCCCGGACTAGCGGGAGTTGGAGAGACCCAGTACTTC. Protein sequence: CASSVTPGLAGVGETQYF.

The chain carries TRBV6-6 and TRBJ1-1; D ambiguous. The germline gives CDR1 MNHNY, CDR2 SVGAGI (reference sequence). V lost 0 bases and J lost 11, with 13 bases in between. The length of the CDR3 is 13 residues. The CDR3 nucleotides read TGTGCCAGCAGTTACTCTACCCAGTCCGCCGCTTTCTTT. Residues: CASSYSTQSAAFF.

This clonotype occurred a few times. This chain links TRBV19 with TRBJ1-4; D is ambiguous. The CDR3 is 14 residues long. From germline, CDR1 is LNHDA and CDR2 SQIVND (reference sequence). V lost 4 bases and J 8 bases, leaving 14 bases between the germline ends. The CDR3 DNA follows: TGTGCCAGTAGTACCTATCACCCGGGAGAAAAACTGTTTTTT. Encoded protein: CASSTYHPGEKLFF.

This clonotype was found a few times. This chain joins TRBV6-5 and TRBJ1-1; perhaps TRBD1 as D (6 bases). The germline V gene encodes CDR1 MNHEY and CDR2 SVGAGI. V shed 0 bases and J shed 6 bases, with 11 bases lying between them. The CDR3 is 14 residues long. The CDR3 protein is CASSYSGRQAEAFF. The CDR3 DNA follows: TGTGCCAGCAGTTACTCGGGTCGACAGGCTGAAGCTTTCTTT.

This clonotype has ten or more counts. V is TRBV12-3 or TRBV12-4 and J is TRBJ2-7; D remains ambiguous. V was cut by 3 bases and J by 2 bases, with 8 bases left in between. The CDR3 loop spans 13 amino acids. The CDR3 loop reads CASSFPGPYEQYF. The CDR3 DNA reads as TGTGCCAGCAGTTTCCCTGGGCCCTACGAGCAGTACTTC.

The chain links TRBV5-1 to TRBJ1-2; D remains unclear. Germline V CDR1 and CDR2: SGHRS, YFSETQ. With 0 bases removed from V and 4 bases from J, the gap between germline ends came to 16 bases. CDR3 size: 16 residues. The CDR3 spells CASSLGRGQAPYGYTF. DNA of the CDR3: TGCGCCAGCAGCTTGGGACGTGGGCAGGCTCCCTATGGCTACACCTTC.

In this sample, this clonotype turned up a few times. The gene calls are TRBV27 and TRBJ2-7, with a possible D match to TRBD2 (6 bases). This CDR3 is built from 14 residues. In germline, CDR1 is MNHEY, CDR2 SMNVEV (reference sequence). The germline V and J ends were trimmed by 6 bases and 6 bases, with 18 bases remaining between them. Here the CDR3 reads CASSHGTPATEQYF. The CDR3, as DNA: TGTGCCAGCAGCCACGGGACTCCCGCGACCGAGCAGTACTTC.

This chain joins TRBV7-9 and TRBJ2-1; 8 positions match TRBD2. V lost 4 bases, J lost 4 bases, and 12 bases stayed unmatched. The CDR3 consists of 17 residues. Germline CDR1 SEHNR, CDR2 FQNEAQ (reference sequence). CDR3 in DNA: TGTGCCAGCAGCTCGGGTCCAAGCGGGAGCGGGTACAATGAGCAGTTCTTC. This codes for CASSSGPSGSGYNEQFF. Full variable domain (rest looked up from reference TRBV7-9 and TRBJ2-1): DTGVSQNPRHKITKRGQNVTFRCDPISEHNRLYWYRQTLGQGPEFLTYFQNEAQLEKSRLLSDRFSAERPKGSFSTLEIQRTEQGDSAMYLCASSSGPSGSGYNEQFFGPGTRLTVL.

A few counts support this clonotype. Since a much larger clone is just one base distant, this may be a read error. The CDR3 does not close with the conserved phenylalanine or tryptophan, likely indicating a read error. CDR3 amino acids: CASSLPDYNEQFS. CDR3 coding DNA: TGTGCCAGCAGTCTCCCGGACTACAATGAGCAGTTCTCC. The gene calls are TRBV12-3 or TRBV12-4 and TRBJ2-1; D not resolved. V was cut by 5 bases and J by 3 bases, with 8 bases left in between. The CDR3 runs 13 residues.

This clonotype was found many times. The chain uses TRBV12-3 or TRBV12-4 and TRBJ2-1; 9 bases map to TRBD1. V gave up 4 bases and J gave up 8 bases; unmatched junction bases: 9. This CDR3 region has 15 residues. The CDR3 DNA sequence: TGTGCCAGCAGTTCACCGGACAGGGGTGATTATGAGCAGTTCTTC. It translates to CASSSPDRGDYEQFF.